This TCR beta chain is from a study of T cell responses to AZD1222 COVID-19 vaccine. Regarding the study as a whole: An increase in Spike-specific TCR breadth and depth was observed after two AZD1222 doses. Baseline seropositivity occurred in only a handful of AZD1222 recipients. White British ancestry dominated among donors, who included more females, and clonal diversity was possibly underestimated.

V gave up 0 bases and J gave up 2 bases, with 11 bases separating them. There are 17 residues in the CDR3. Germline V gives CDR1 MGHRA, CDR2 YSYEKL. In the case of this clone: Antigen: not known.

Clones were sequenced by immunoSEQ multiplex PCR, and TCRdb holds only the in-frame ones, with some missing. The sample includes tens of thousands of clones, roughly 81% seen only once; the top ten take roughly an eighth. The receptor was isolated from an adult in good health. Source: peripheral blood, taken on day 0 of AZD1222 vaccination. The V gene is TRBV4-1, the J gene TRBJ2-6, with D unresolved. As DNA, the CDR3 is TGCGCCAGCAGCCAAGAACGTTCGACGGCTGGGGCCAACGTCCTGACTTTC. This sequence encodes CASSQERSTAGANVLTF.